One and the same sample provided the 11 T cell receptor beta chains below, sequenced in a study of T-cell reconstitution after alpha-beta-depleted transplantation in children. Unique molecular identifiers were incorporated during preparation of the TCRbeta library. One entry per CDR3 protein, called by TCRdb with MiXCR from the PCR reads. The sample has approximately 500,000 distinct CDR3 sequences, 10% to 13% seen once. Sequencing was performed on PBMCs, taken before TCRalphabeta/CD19-depleted stem cell transplant. The receptors shown here come from a child younger than 10 with inherited bone marrow failure, due to receive a stem cell transplant.

This clonotype was recorded many times. The chain uses TRBV3-1 and TRBJ2-1, with D tentatively TRBD2 (6 bases). V lost 4 bases and J 3 bases, leaving 10 bases between the germline ends. The CDR3 extends over 14 amino acids. Looked up from germline, CDR1 is LGHDT and CDR2 is YNNKEL (reference sequence). CDR3 nucleotide sequence: TGTGCCAGCAGCCGCGGGACGGTCTACAATGAGCAGTTCTTC. It translates to CASSRGTVYNEQFF.

This clonotype was seen at least ten times. This sequence joins TRBV12-3 or TRBV12-4 and TRBJ2-7; 12 bases are a match to TRBD2. This CDR3 is 15 amino acids long. V shed 4 bases and J 5 bases; nucleotides not matched to a gene: 6. The CDR3 loop reads CASSSGLAGSHEQYF. CDR3 DNA sequence: TGTGCCAGCAGTTCCGGACTAGCGGGATCCCACGAGCAGTACTTC.

This clonotype showed up many times. The CDR3 loop is CASSQDILRAGGPTGELFF. CDR3 sequence (DNA): TGCGCCAGCAGCCAAGACATATTACGAGCGGGAGGCCCCACCGGGGAGCTGTTTTTT. The V and J genes are TRBV4-3 and TRBJ2-2; 9 positions agree with TRBD2. With 0 bases clipped from V and 4 bases from J, the junction kept 12 bases outside the gene matches. CDR3 length equals 19 residues. The germline gives CDR1 LGHNA, CDR2 YSLEER.

This clonotype was observed a few times. The rearrangement links TRBV4-1 to TRBJ2-1; D may match TRBD1 or TRBD2 (5 bases each). V lost 4 bases and J 8 bases, leaving 15 bases between the germline ends. In germline, CDR1 is MGHRA, CDR2 YSYEKL. The CDR3 is made up of 14 amino acids. CDR3 sequence: CASSLGVGRDEQFF. For the CDR3, the DNA is TGCGCCAGCAGCCTGGGGGTGGGAAGGGATGAGCAGTTCTTC.

This clonotype was seen ten or more times. The gene calls are TRBV7-9 and TRBJ2-5, with TRBD1 as a possible D gene (5 bases). CDR1 is SEHNR and CDR2 is FQNEAQ in the germline V gene (reference sequence). The CDR3 sequence is 14 residues long. The germline V and J ends were trimmed by 4 bases and 2 bases, with 11 bases remaining between them. CDR3 nucleotide sequence: TGTGCCAGCAGCTCTATGACAGTACAAGAGACCCAGTACTTC. This gives the protein CASSSMTVQETQYF.

The chain combines TRBV29-1 with TRBJ2-1; possible D gene TRBD1, 6 bases. Looked up from germline, CDR1 is SQVTM and CDR2 is ANQGSEA. Deletions cut 6 bases from V and 4 bases from J, with 16 bases between. This CDR3 has 14 residues. CDR3 region: CSVFRQGPYNEQFF. CDR3 sequence (DNA): TGCAGCGTCTTTCGGCAGGGGCCATACAATGAGCAGTTCTTC.

There are a few counts of this clonotype. The chain uses TRBV18 and TRBJ2-7; 8 bases fit TRBD2. V was pared by 6 bases and J by 3 bases, with 19 bases of the junction left unmatched. Per the germline V gene, CDR1 is KGHSH and CDR2 is LQKENI. The CDR3 sequence is 18 residues long. The CDR3 here is CASSDFPSRGSGDYEQYF. The CDR3 nucleotides are TGTGCCAGCTCCGATTTCCCGTCCCGTGGTAGCGGGGACTACGAGCAGTACTTC.

The chain recombines TRBV7-9 with TRBJ1-5; tentative D call: TRBD1 (6 bases). Trimming removed 5 bases from V and 6 bases from J, with 17 bases in between. CDR1 and CDR2 from the germline V gene are SEHNR and FQNEAQ (reference sequence). There are 15 residues in the CDR3. Here the CDR3 DNA reads TGTGCCAGCAGCGATGGAACAGGGATCGGTCAGCCCCAGCATTTT. It encodes CASSDGTGIGQPQHF. The full variable domain, with the rest looked up from reference TRBV7-9 and TRBJ1-5, is DTGVSQNPRHKITKRGQNVTFRCDPISEHNRLYWYRQTLGQGPEFLTYFQNEAQLEKSRLLSDRFSAERPKGSFSTLEIQRTEQGDSAMYLCASSDGTGIGQPQHFGDGTRLSIL.

This clonotype was recorded at least ten times. This chain connects TRBV4-3 to TRBJ2-7; 11 positions match TRBD2. J gave up 2 bases and V 1 base, and 4 bases lay outside the gene matches. The CDR3 loop spans 16 amino acids. Germline V gene sequence: CDR1 LGHNA, CDR2 YSLEER. CDR3 bases: TGCGCCAGCAGCCAAGGGGCTAGCGGGAGGACCTACGAGCAGTACTTC. This gives the protein CASSQGASGRTYEQYF.

This clonotype was detected ten times or more. The chain employs TRBV7-9 and TRBJ2-1, with a tentative D call TRBD2 (5 bases). CDR1 SEHNR and CDR2 FQNEAQ come from the germline V gene (reference sequence). The CDR3 extends over 16 amino acids. Between the trimmed V and J ends, which lost 3 bases and 5 bases, there was a span of 17 bases. The DNA of the CDR3 is TGTGCCAGCAGCTTCAACGGGGTCGATCGCCACAATGAGCAGTTCTTC. Translation gives CASSFNGVDRHNEQFF.

This clonotype was picked up many times. The rearrangement uses TRBV27 and TRBJ2-5; TRBD2 agrees at 9 bases. CDR1 is MNHEY, CDR2 SMNVEV, per germline (reference sequence). The CDR3 sequence is 14 residues long. V dropped 7 bases and J dropped 4; count of bases not matched to a gene: 7. In DNA form, the CDR3 reads TGTGCCAGCAAACGTTCTAGCGGGATAGAGACCCAGTACTTC. This encodes CASKRSSGIETQYF.